This T cell receptor beta chain was sequenced in a study of beta chain features in type 1 diabetes. V lost 0 bases and J lost 5, with 5 bases in between. The CDR3 spans 13 residues. In germline, CDR1 is LNHNV, CDR2 YYDKDF (reference sequence). In the case of this clone: Its antigen remains unidentified.

The single heparinised draw taken from each donor contained roughly 100 mL of blood on average. Reverse transcribing all isolated RNA meant expressed TCRB transcripts were sequenced. Method: immunoSEQ multiplex PCR; TCRdb's copy keeps in-frame clones and lacks some. The sample gives fewer than 200,000 clones, around 8% of which show up once; around 0.65% is in the top ten. Study-level findings and limits: Among patients with Type 1 diabetes, TCRB CDR3s were moderately but significantly shorter in every one of the four CD4+ subsets.

This rearrangement joins TRBV15 to TRBJ1-5; no clear D gene. This TCR came from a young man in good health. Sequenced sample: central memory CD4+ T cells from blood. CDR3 amino acids: CATSREEDQPQHF. The CDR3 coding sequence is TGTGCCACCAGCAGAGAGGAGGATCAGCCCCAGCATTTT.